This TCR beta chain was obtained from a study of post-analysis software for immune sequencing data. About this clonotype itself: The antigen remains undetermined.

Broader study findings: Relative to controls, patients had five TRBV segments at higher frequency, with TRBV5-6, TRBV5-1 and TRBV20-1 among these. Relative to controls, patients with multiple sclerosis showed significantly lower normalized Chao1 diversity.

CDR1 MRHNA and CDR2 SNTAGT come from the germline V gene. The CDR3 sequence is 16 residues long. Trimming removed 2 bases from V and 4 bases from J, with 17 bases in between. The authors incorporated unique molecular identifiers into the TCR beta cDNA libraries. TCRdb analysed the PCR reads with MiXCR anew, one entry per CDR3 protein. Counted here are some 690,000 distinct CDR3 sequences, approximately 60% occurring once; the ten biggest clones make up over 9%. The sequenced material came from blood. The clonotype comes from a girl between 2 and 10 years old with multiple sclerosis. The V gene is TRBV6-4, the J gene TRBJ1-2, with a possible D match to TRBD1 (5 bases). CDR3 sequence: CASSDLSGRDGYGYTF. The CDR3 DNA reads TGTGCCAGCAGTGACCTCTCGGGTAGGGACGGCTATGGCTACACCTTC.